This T cell receptor (beta chain) was sequenced in a study of CD8 T cells in ankylosing spondylitis. Overall study findings and caveats: Clones linked to disease were reported to show significant enrichment in matched ankylosing spondylitis synovial fluid. Ankylosing spondylitis blood appeared to carry a characteristic TCR beta motif of fewer than 10 highly homologous variants.

One entry per CDR3 protein, called by TCRdb with MiXCR from the 5' RACE reads. Of some 840,000 distinct CDR3 sequences in the sample, 12% were seen once. This clonotype was observed many times. Its target is unknown. The TCR comes from a male donor with ankylosing spondylitis. Sequencing input: blood, either unsorted or a sorted T cell fraction (not recorded which).

The CDR3 is CASSQAGTGGYEQYF. Here the CDR3 DNA reads TGCGCCAGCAGCCAGGCCGGGACAGGCGGATACGAGCAGTACTTC. The chain has TRBV4-3 and TRBJ2-7, with 8 bases lining up with TRBD1. The CDR3 spans 15 residues. CDR1 and CDR2 (germline): LGHNA, YSLEER. With 3 bases clipped from V and 4 bases from J, the junction kept 8 bases outside the gene matches.